This T cell receptor (beta chain) was sequenced during a study of T cells in Graves' hyperthyroidism and ophthalmopathy. Study outcomes and limitations: Most expanded thyroid clonotypes above 0.001 also appeared in blood.

This clonotype showed up many times. Its antigen is unknown. Researchers amplified the TCR beta CDR3 regions from RNA transcripts. A set of HTBI primers served as the primers for a first-round RT-PCR of the TCR CDR3. TCRdb used MiXCR to reprocess the multiplex PCR reads, holding one entry per CDR3 protein. This sample yields about 400,000 distinct CDR3 sequences, of which roughly 15% are seen a single time; around a fifth belongs to the top ten. Patients with ophthalmopathy all had a Clinical Activity Score of at least 3, a NOSPECS grade of at least 4 and duration under 3 months. Thyroid ultrasound and orbital computed tomography, with clinical symptoms and serum thyroxine and TRAb, informed diagnoses. The source material was blood. The sequence came from a woman aged 30 to 39 with Graves' ophthalmopathy.

The CDR3 here is CASSLEGDPRYEQYF. As DNA, the CDR3 is TGTGCCAGCAGCTTAGAGGGGGACCCCCGCTACGAGCAGTACTTC. V usage is TRBV7-8 and J usage is TRBJ2-7; tentative D call: TRBD1 (6 bases). CDR3 length equals 15 residues. The V end was cut by 1 base, the J end by 3 bases, with 13 bases between. Germline V gene lookup returns CDR1 SGHVS and CDR2 FQNEAQ. Looking up the rest from reference TRBV7-8 and TRBJ2-7 gives the full variable domain: GAGVSQSPRYKVAKRGQDVALRCDPISGHVSLFWYQQALGQGPEFLTYFQNEAQLDKSGLPSDRFFAERPEGSVSTLKIQRTQQEDSAVYLCASSLEGDPRYEQYFGPGTRLTVT.